This TCR beta chain comes out of a study of shared clonotypes between healthy human individuals. Selected positively for CCR7 and CD45RO-negative, naive CD8 cells excluded terminally differentiated effector memory CD45RA+ cells. Data came from immunoSEQ multiplex PCR; TCRdb stores just in-frame clones and leaves some out. The repertoire consists of some 580,000 clones, with roughly 98% occurring once and the leading ten covering roughly 0.29%. The V and J ends lost 8 bases and 0 bases respectively, with 11 bases between them. The CDR3 is 14 residues long. Germline values: CDR1 SEHNR, CDR2 FQNEAQ (reference sequence).

Sequencing was done on a sample of naive CD8+ T cells sorted from blood. The V call is TRBV7-9, the J call TRBJ1-5; possibly TRBD1 for D (5 bases). The sequence derives from a man younger than 45 in good health. CDR3 in DNA: TGTGCCAGCGGGACGGTATATAGCAATCAGCCCCAGCATTTT. Protein: CASGTVYSNQPQHF.